A single count supports the clone carrying this T cell receptor beta chain. Sequencing was performed with immunoSEQ multiplex PCR; in TCRdb, only in-frame clones are kept and a portion is missing. The repertoire consists of 250,000 to 350,000 clones, with around nine tenths occurring once and the leading ten covering roughly 0.8%. The sample is drawn from a study of blood T cell repertoires in COVID-19. Study in general: Sites across the United States, Italy and Spain contributed samples from acute and convalescent COVID-19. T cells, B-cell-depleted T cells, or PBMCs supplied cDNA or gDNA.

Sequences were obtained from peripheral blood. The receptor was isolated from a man aged 30 to 39 with acute or convalescent COVID-19.

CDR3 sequence: CASSTTGTDYGYTF. The CDR3 region has the DNA TGTGCCAGCTCGACGACCGGGACAGATTATGGCTACACCTTC. V gene TRBV18 combines with J gene TRBJ1-2; 7 nucleotides line up with TRBD1. The CDR3 covers 14 residues. Germline lookup yields CDR1 KGHSH and CDR2 LQKENI. V dropped 6 bases and J dropped 5; count of bases not matched to a gene: 9.